These 17 T cell receptor beta chains were sequenced from one sample in a study of T cell responses to AZD1222 COVID-19 vaccine. Clones were sequenced by immunoSEQ multiplex PCR, and TCRdb holds only the in-frame ones, with some missing. In the table there are 45,000 to 55,000 clones, roughly four fifths of which are singletons. Sequences were derived from peripheral blood, sampled on day 0 of AZD1222 vaccination. Source of these receptors: an adult in good health.

The chain recombines TRBV7-2 with TRBJ1-5; D is ambiguous. The CDR3 has 13 amino acids. Germline V CDR1 and CDR2: SGHTA, FQGNSA. V was shortened by 3 bases and J by 3 bases, with 6 bases between the two germline ends. The CDR3 loop reads CASSFGDNQPQHF. CDR3 in DNA: TGTGCCAGCAGCTTTGGAGACAATCAGCCCCAGCATTTT.

This rearrangement joins TRBV15 to TRBJ2-5; TRBD1 aligns across 10 bases. This CDR3 comprises 17 residues. Germline V gives CDR1 LNHNV, CDR2 YYDKDF (reference sequence). Trimming removed 1 base from V and 3 bases from J; junction bases left unmatched: 8. The CDR3 sequence: CATSRGRQGAAEETQYF. CDR3 in DNA: TGTGCCACCAGCAGAGGTAGACAGGGGGCGGCCGAAGAGACCCAGTACTTC.

This clone has more than one count but fewer than ten. The chain uses TRBV3-1 (or the pseudogene TRBV3-2) and TRBJ1-2, with D unresolved. Germline V CDR1 and CDR2: LGHDT, YNNKEL (reference sequence). This CDR3 has 13 residues. V lost 0 bases and J 5 bases, leaving 7 bases between the germline ends. CDR3 amino acids: CASSQERWYGYTF. CDR3 nucleotides: TGTGCCAGCAGCCAAGAGAGATGGTATGGCTACACCTTC.

This clone appeared once. The chain employs TRBV29-1 and TRBJ1-2; a possible D gene is TRBD1 (6 bases). V lost 0 bases to trimming and J lost 13 bases, with 15 bases between them. The CDR3 spans 12 residues. Germline values: CDR1 SQVTM, CDR2 ANQGSEA. The CDR3 loop reads CSVEEIGGPATF. CDR3 DNA: TGCAGCGTTGAAGAGATCGGGGGCCCGGCCACCTTC. The whole variable domain, filled in from reference TRBV29-1 and TRBJ1-2, reads SAVISQKPSRDICQRGTSLTIQCQVDSQVTMMFWYRQQPGQSLTLIATANQGSEATYESGFVIDKFPISRPNLTFSTLTVSNMSPEDSSIYLCSVEEIGGPATFGSGTRLTVV.

This chain links TRBV12-3 or TRBV12-4 with TRBJ1-2, with D unclear. V dropped 4 bases and J dropped 6 bases, with 9 bases sitting between them. The length of the CDR3 is 12 residues. CDR3 sequence reads: CASSSGPDGYTF. As DNA, the CDR3 is TGTGCCAGCAGTTCAGGTCCGGATGGCTACACCTTC.

For the CDR3, the DNA is TGTGCCAGCACCCCGGGACTGCAGAACTATGGCTACACCTTC. It codes for CASTPGLQNYGYTF. The gene calls are TRBV3-1 (or the pseudogene TRBV3-2) and TRBJ1-2; D possibly corresponds to TRBD1 (5 bases). This CDR3 region has 14 residues. V was pared by 7 bases and J by 2 bases, with 14 bases between. The V gene's germline CDR1 is LGHDT and CDR2 YNNKEL (reference sequence).

V usage is TRBV28 and J usage is TRBJ1-6; 11 bases fit TRBD1. With 6 bases clipped from V and 7 bases from J, the junction kept 8 bases outside the gene matches. CDR1 MDHEN and CDR2 SYDVKM come from the germline V gene. This CDR3 comprises 16 residues. In DNA form, the CDR3 reads TGTGCCAGCAGAGGCCCCGGGACAGGGGGAAATTCACCCCTCCACTTT. It encodes CASRGPGTGGNSPLHF.

The chain combines TRBV18 with TRBJ1-2; no definite D call. The V end lost 1 base, the J end lost 5 bases, and 5 bases lay between the germline ends. CDR1 and CDR2 from the germline V gene are KGHSH and LQKENI. The CDR3 totals 12 residues. CDR3 DNA: TGTGCCAGCTCACCACAGGAGTATGGCTACACCTTC. Amino acids: CASSPQEYGYTF.

The rearrangement links TRBV12-2 to TRBJ1-6. TRBV12-2 is marked as a pseudogene. This CDR3 is 16 amino acids long. Here the CDR3 reads CASRPRGGGNDSPLHF. In DNA, the CDR3 is TGTGCAAGTCGCCCAAGAGGGGGGGGCAATGATTCACCCCTCCACTTT.

The chain couples TRBV6-2 or TRBV6-3 to TRBJ1-2; D gene unclear. This CDR3 has 14 amino acids. The V end was cut by 6 bases, the J end by 2 bases, with 13 bases between. The germline CDR1 and CDR2 sequences are MNHEY and SVGEGT. The CDR3 bases are TGTGCCAGCAGCTTATCGACGTTGAACTATGGCTACACCTTC. This codes for CASSLSTLNYGYTF.

This chain links TRBV6-2 or TRBV6-3 with TRBJ2-7, with TRBD1 matching over 9 bases. After removal of 6 bases from V and 5 bases from J, the junction contained 17 bases not matched to a gene. Germline assignment: CDR1 MNHEY and CDR2 SVGEGT. The CDR3 sequence is 17 residues long. The CDR3 nucleotides are TGTGCCAGCAGCTCCGGAGGAGGGACAGGGCTTTTCCACGAGCAGTACTTC. It yields the protein CASSSGGGTGLFHEQYF.

This chain connects TRBV9 to TRBJ2-1; D not resolved. The CDR3 has 15 residues. V dropped 3 bases and J dropped 4 bases, with 14 bases sitting between them. CDR1 and CDR2 (germline): SGDLS, YYNGEE. CDR3 region: CASSAQSTRYNEQFF. The CDR3 DNA reads TGTGCCAGCAGCGCCCAGTCTACCAGATACAATGAGCAGTTCTTC.

The rearrangement joins TRBV6-6 to TRBJ1-1, with no clear D. Looked up from germline, CDR1 is MNHNY and CDR2 is SVGAGI (reference sequence). This CDR3 has 11 residues. Trimming took 6 bases from V and 7 from J, leaving 9 bases between them. The CDR3 coding sequence is TGTGCCAGCAGCCTCCAGTATGAAGCTTTCTTT. It is translated as CASSLQYEAFF.

The chain employs TRBV7-6 and TRBJ2-1; D remains ambiguous. The CDR3 runs 15 residues. In germline, CDR1 is SGHVS, CDR2 FNYEAQ. Trimming shortened V by 1 base and J by 5 bases, and 12 bases separated the two germline ends. In DNA, the CDR3 is TGTGCCAGCAGCTTAGAAAGCAATCCCCACAATGAGCAGTTCTTC. Protein: CASSLESNPHNEQFF.

This chain joins TRBV20-1 and TRBJ1-2; possible D gene TRBD1, 5 bases. Trimming cost V 3 bases and J 8 bases, with 13 bases left between them. CDR1 and CDR2 from the germline V gene are DFQATT and SNEGSKA (reference sequence). The CDR3 extends over 12 amino acids. The CDR3 region is CSASAGTGGYTF. DNA for the CDR3: TGCAGTGCTAGTGCCGGGACCGGGGGCTACACCTTC.

V and J are TRBV9 and TRBJ2-2; no clear D gene. Germline V gives CDR1 SGDLS, CDR2 YYNGEE. V was cut by 4 bases and J by 0 bases, with 13 bases left in between. The CDR3 spans 16 residues. The CDR3 loop is CASSPWHNSNTGELFF. The CDR3 DNA follows: TGTGCCAGCAGCCCGTGGCACAACTCGAACACCGGGGAGCTGTTTTTT.

The gene calls are TRBV30 and TRBJ2-7, with D unresolved. Germline CDR1 GTSNPN, CDR2 SVGIG (reference sequence). CDR3 length: 13 residues. V dropped 2 bases and J dropped 2 bases, with 10 bases sitting between them. Written as DNA, the CDR3 is TGTGCCTGGAGTTCCTCTTCTCCCTACGAGCAGTACTTC. Its translation is CAWSSSSPYEQYF.